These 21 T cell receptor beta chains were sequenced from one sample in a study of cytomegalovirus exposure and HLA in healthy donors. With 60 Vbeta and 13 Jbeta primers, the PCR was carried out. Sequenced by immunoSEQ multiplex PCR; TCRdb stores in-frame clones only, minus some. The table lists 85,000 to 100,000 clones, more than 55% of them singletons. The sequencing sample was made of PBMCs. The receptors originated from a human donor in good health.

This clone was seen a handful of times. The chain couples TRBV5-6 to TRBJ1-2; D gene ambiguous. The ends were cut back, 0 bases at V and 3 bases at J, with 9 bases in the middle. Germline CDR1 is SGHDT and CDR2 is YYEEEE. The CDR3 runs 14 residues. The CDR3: CASSLGGRHYGYTF. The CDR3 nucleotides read TGTGCCAGCAGCTTGGGCGGGAGACACTATGGCTACACCTTC.

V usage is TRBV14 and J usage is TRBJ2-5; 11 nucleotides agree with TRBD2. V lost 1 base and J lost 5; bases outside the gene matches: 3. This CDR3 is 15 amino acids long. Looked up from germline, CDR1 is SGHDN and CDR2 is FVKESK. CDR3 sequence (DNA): TGTGCCAGCAGCCAAGGCCTAGCGGGGGGCGAGACCCAGTACTTC. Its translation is CASSQGLAGGETQYF.

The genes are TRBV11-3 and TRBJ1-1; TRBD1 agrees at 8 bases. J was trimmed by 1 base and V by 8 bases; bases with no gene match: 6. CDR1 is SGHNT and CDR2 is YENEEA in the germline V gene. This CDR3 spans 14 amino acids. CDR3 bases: TGTGCCAGCGGACCGGGACAGGAGAACACTGAAGCTTTCTTT. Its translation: CASGPGQENTEAFF.

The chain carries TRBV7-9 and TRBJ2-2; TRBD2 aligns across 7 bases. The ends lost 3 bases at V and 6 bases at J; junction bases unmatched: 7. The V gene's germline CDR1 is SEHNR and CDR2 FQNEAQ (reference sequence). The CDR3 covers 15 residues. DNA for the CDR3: TGTGCCAGCAGCTTCTTGGGGGGGACGGCCGGGGAGCTGTTTTTT. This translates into CASSFLGGTAGELFF.

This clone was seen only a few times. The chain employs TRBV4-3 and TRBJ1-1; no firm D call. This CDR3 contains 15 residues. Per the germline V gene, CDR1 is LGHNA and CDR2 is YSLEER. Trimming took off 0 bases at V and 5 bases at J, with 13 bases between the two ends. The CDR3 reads CASSQEGVGRTEAFF. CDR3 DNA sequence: TGCGCCAGCAGCCAAGAAGGAGTGGGTAGAACTGAAGCTTTCTTT.

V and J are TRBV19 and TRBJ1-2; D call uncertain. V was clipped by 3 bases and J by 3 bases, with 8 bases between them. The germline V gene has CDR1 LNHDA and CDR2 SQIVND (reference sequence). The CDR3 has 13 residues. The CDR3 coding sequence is TGTGCCAGTAGTATCAGCAGGCACTATGGCTACACCTTC. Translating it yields CASSISRHYGYTF.

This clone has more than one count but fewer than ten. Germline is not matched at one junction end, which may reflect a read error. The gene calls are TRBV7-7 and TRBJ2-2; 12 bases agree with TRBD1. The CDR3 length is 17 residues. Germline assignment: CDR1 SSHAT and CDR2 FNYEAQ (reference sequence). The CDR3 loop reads CASSAQGQGAPNGELFF. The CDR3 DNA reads TGTGCTAGCAGCGCCCAGGGACAGGGGGCGCCTAACGGGGAGCTGTTTTTT. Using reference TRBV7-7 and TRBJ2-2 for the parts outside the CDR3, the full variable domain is GAGVSQSPRYKVTKRGQDVTLRCDPISSHATLYWYQQALGQGPEFLTYFNYEAQPDKSGLPSDRFSAERPEGSISTLTIQRTEQRDSAMYRCASSAQGQGAPNGELFFGEGSRLTVL.

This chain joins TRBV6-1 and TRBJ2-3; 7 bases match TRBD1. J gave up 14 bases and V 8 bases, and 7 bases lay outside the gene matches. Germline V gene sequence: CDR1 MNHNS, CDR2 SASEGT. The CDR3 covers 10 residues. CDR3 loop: CASFGTEAYF. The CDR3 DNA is TGTGCCAGCTTCGGGACAGAGGCGTATTTT.

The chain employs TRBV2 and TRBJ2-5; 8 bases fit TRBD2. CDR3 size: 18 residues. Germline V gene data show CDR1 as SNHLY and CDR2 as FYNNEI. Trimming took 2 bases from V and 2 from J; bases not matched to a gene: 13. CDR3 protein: CASSESWAGGRLQETQYF. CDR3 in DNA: TGTGCCAGCAGTGAATCCTGGGCGGGGGGCCGTTTACAAGAGACCCAGTACTTC.

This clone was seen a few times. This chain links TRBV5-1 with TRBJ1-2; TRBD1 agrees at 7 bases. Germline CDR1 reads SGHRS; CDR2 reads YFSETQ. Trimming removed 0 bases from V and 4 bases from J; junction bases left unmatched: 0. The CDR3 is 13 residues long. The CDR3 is CASSLDRGYGYTF. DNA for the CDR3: TGCGCCAGCAGCTTGGACAGGGGCTATGGCTACACCTTC.

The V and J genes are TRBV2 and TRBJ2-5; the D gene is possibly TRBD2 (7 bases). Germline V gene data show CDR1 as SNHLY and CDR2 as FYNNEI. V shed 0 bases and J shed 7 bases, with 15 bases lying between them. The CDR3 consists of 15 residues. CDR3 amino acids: CASSEAGRGGGTQYF. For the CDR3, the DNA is TGTGCCAGCAGTGAAGCGGGCCGGGGAGGGGGGACCCAGTACTTC.

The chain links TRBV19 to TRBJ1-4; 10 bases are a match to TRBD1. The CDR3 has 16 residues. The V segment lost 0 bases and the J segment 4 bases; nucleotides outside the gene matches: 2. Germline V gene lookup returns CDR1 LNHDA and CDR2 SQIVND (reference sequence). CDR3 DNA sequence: TGTGCCAGTAGTATAGAGAGGACAGGGGGTAATGAAAAACTGTTTTTT. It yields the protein CASSIERTGGNEKLFF. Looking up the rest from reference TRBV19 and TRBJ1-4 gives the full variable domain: DGGITQSPKYLFRKEGQNVTLSCEQNLNHDAMYWYRQDPGQGLRLIYYSQIVNDFQKGDIAEGYSVSREKKESFPLTVTSAQKNPTAFYLCASSIERTGGNEKLFFGSGTQLSVL.

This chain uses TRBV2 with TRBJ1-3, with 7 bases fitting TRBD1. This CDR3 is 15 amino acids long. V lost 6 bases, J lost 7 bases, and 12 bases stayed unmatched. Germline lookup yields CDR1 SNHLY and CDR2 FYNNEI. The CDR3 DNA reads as TGTGCCAGCAGGAAAGACAGGGATGGGAGTAACACCATATATTTT. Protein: CASRKDRDGSNTIYF.

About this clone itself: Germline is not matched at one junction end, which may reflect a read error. The CDR3 loop reads CASSLAEGGTYEQYF. The DNA for the CDR3 is TGTGCCAGCAGCCTAGCCGAAGGAGGGACCTACGAGCAGTACTTC. The chain carries TRBV7-7 and TRBJ2-7; D possibly corresponds to TRBD2 (6 bases). Per the germline V gene, CDR1 is SSHAT and CDR2 is FNYEAQ (reference sequence). This CDR3 comprises 15 residues.

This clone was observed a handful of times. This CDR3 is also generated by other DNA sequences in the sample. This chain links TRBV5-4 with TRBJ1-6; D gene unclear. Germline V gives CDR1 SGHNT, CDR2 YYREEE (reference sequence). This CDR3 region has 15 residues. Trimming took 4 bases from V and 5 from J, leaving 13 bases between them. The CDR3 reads CASSPPGGNNSPLHF. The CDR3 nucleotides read TGTGCCAGCAGCCCCCCAGGAGGGAATAATTCACCCCTCCACTTT.

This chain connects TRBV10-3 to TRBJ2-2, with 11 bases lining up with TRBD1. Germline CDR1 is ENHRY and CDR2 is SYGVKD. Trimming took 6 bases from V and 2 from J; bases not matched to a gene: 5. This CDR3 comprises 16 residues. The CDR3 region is CAISRTGGLNTGELFF. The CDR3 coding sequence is TGTGCCATCAGCCGGACAGGGGGCTTAAACACCGGGGAGCTGTTTTTT.

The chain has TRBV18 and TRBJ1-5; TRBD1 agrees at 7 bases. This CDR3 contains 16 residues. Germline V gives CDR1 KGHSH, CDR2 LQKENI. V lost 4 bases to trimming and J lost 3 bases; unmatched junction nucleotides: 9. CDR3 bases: TGTGCCAGCTCACTAAGAGGGGGCTTAGTCAATCAGCCCCAGCATTTT. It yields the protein CASSLRGGLVNQPQHF. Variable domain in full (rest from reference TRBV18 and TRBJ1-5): NAGVMQNPRHLVRRRGQEARLRCSPMKGHSHVYWYRQLPEEGLKFMVYLQKENIIDESGMPKERFSAEFPKEGPSILRIQQVVRGDSAAYFCASSLRGGLVNQPQHFGDGTRLSIL.

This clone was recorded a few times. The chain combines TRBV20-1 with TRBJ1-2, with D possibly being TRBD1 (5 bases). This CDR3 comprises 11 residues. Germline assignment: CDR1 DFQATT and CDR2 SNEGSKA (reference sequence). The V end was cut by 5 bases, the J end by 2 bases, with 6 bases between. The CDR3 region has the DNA TGCAGTGCTCCAGGGAACTATGGCTACACCTTC. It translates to CSAPGNYGYTF.

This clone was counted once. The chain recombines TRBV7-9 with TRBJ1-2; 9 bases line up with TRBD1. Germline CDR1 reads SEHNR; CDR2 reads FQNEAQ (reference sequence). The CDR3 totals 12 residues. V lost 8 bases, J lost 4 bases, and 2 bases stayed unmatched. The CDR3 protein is CASDRGAYGYTF. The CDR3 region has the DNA TGTGCCAGCGACAGGGGGGCCTATGGCTACACCTTC. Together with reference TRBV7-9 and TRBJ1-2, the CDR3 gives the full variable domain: DTGVSQNPRHKITKRGQNVTFRCDPISEHNRLYWYRQTLGQGPEFLTYFQNEAQLEKSRLLSDRFSAERPKGSFSTLEIQRTEQGDSAMYLCASDRGAYGYTFGSGTRLTVV.

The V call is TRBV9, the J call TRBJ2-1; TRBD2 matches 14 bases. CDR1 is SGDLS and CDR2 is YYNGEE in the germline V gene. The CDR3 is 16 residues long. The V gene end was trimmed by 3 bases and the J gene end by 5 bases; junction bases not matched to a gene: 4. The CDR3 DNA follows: TGTGCCAGCAGCGGACTAGCGGGGGGGTGGAACAATGAGCAGTTCTTC. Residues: CASSGLAGGWNNEQFF.

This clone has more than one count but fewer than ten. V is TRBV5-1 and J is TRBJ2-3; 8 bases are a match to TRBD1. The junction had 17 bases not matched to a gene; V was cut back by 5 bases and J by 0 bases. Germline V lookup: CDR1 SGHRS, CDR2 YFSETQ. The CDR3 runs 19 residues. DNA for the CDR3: TGCGCCAGCAGTTTTAGGTTCGCGCTGGGACAGGCGAGCACAGATACGCAGTATTTT. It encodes CASSFRFALGQASTDTQYF.